Shown below are 18 T cell receptor beta chains from a single sample sequenced in a study of blood T cell repertoires in COVID-19. Here immunoSEQ multiplex PCR was the method, and the copy in TCRdb shows in-frame clones only, minus some. The sample carries approximately 390,000 clones, nearly 90% recorded once. Source material: peripheral blood. The source is a man between 18 and 35 years old with active or convalescent COVID-19.

This chain uses TRBV6-2 or TRBV6-3 with TRBJ2-3; 8 positions match TRBD2. After removal of 0 bases from V and 5 bases from J, the junction contained 7 bases not matched to a gene. CDR3 length: 16 residues. The germline CDR1 and CDR2 sequences are MNHEY and SVGEGT. CDR3 amino acids: CASSYSSGGGRDTQYF. CDR3 in DNA: TGTGCCAGCAGTTACTCTTCGGGGGGGGGCCGAGATACGCAGTATTTT.

The rearrangement joins TRBV28 to TRBJ1-1; D is unresolved. The germline gives CDR1 MDHEN, CDR2 SYDVKM. The V and J ends lost 1 base and 3 bases respectively, with 12 bases between them. The CDR3 has 15 residues. CDR3 protein: CASSLLAWLDTEAFF. The CDR3 nucleotides are TGTGCCAGCAGTTTATTAGCGTGGCTCGACACTGAAGCTTTCTTT.

The V and J genes are TRBV18 and TRBJ2-1, with 8 nucleotides matching TRBD1. Germline CDR1 is KGHSH and CDR2 is LQKENI. J was trimmed by 5 bases and V by 3 bases; bases with no gene match: 3. The CDR3 covers 14 residues. CDR3 DNA sequence: TGTGCCAGCTCACCCGGACAGGGAAACAATGAGCAGTTCTTC. It specifies CASSPGQGNNEQFF.

The chain is built from TRBV11-2 and TRBJ1-3, with 10 positions matching TRBD1. The junction had 7 bases not matched to a gene; V was cut back by 5 bases and J by 0 bases. CDR1 SGHAT and CDR2 FQNNGV come from the germline V gene. The CDR3 totals 17 residues. CDR3 nucleotide sequence: TGTGCCAGCAGCATACTGACAGGGGGCGCCTCTGGAAACACCATATATTTT. The encoded protein is CASSILTGGASGNTIYF.

This sequence joins TRBV7-2 and TRBJ2-7; the match to TRBD2 covers 9 bases. The V gene's germline CDR1 is SGHTA and CDR2 FQGNSA. V shed 6 bases and J 2 bases; nucleotides not matched to a gene: 8. This CDR3 has 15 amino acids. The CDR3 DNA reads TGTGCCAGCAGACTAGAGCCTAGCGGGGCCTACGAGCAGTACTTC. It translates to CASRLEPSGAYEQYF. The full variable domain, its missing parts supplied by reference TRBV7-2 and TRBJ2-7, is GAGVSQSPSNKVTEKGKDVELRCDPISGHTALYWYRQSLGQGLEFLIYFQGNSAPDKSGLPSDRFSAERTGGSVSTLTIQRTQQEDSAVYLCASRLEPSGAYEQYFGPGTRLTVT.

This chain joins TRBV5-1 and TRBJ2-7, with a possible D match to TRBD1 (7 bases). Deletions cut 4 bases from V and 2 bases from J, with 16 bases between. Germline loops: CDR1 SGHRS, CDR2 YFSETQ. This CDR3 has 15 residues. The CDR3 is CASSDGGTAAYEQYF. CDR3 nucleotides: TGCGCCAGCAGCGACGGAGGGACAGCGGCCTACGAGCAGTACTTC. Drawing the rest from reference TRBV5-1 and TRBJ2-7, the complete variable domain is KAGVTQTPRYLIKTRGQQVTLSCSPISGHRSVSWYQQTPGQGLQFLFEYFSETQRNKGNFPGRFSGRQFSNSRSEMNVSTLELGDSALYLCASSDGGTAAYEQYFGPGTRLTVT.

For this clone: Germline is not matched at one junction end, which may reflect a read error. The chain carries TRBV4-2 and TRBJ1-4, with D unclear. From germline, CDR1 is LGHNA and CDR2 YNFKEQ. This CDR3 is built from 15 residues. The CDR3 coding sequence is TGTGCCAGCAGCCAAGAACAGACGTCTAATGAAGAACTGTTTTTT. This translates into CASSQEQTSNEELFF.

The genes are TRBV4-1 and TRBJ1-1; D uncertain. Germline V gene sequence: CDR1 MGHRA, CDR2 YSYEKL. Trimming shortened V by 4 bases and J by 0 bases, and 9 bases separated the two germline ends. The CDR3 is 14 residues long. CDR3 sequence: CASSRNSMNTEAFF. CDR3 in DNA: TGCGCCAGCAGCCGAAATAGTATGAACACTGAAGCTTTCTTT.

The chain couples TRBV3-1 (or the pseudogene TRBV3-2) to TRBJ1-2; perhaps TRBD1 as D (5 bases). Trimming left V 2 bases short and J 8 bases short, with 15 bases between. The CDR3 contains 14 residues. Germline V gives CDR1 LGHDT, CDR2 YNNKEL (reference sequence). Here the CDR3 DNA reads TGTGCCAGCAGCCAAACGCAGGGCGGCTTAGGCTACACCTTC. It encodes CASSQTQGGLGYTF.

The chain combines TRBV19 with TRBJ2-2, with unresolved D. Germline V gene data show CDR1 as LNHDA and CDR2 as SQIVND (reference sequence). This CDR3 spans 12 amino acids. The V gene lost 4 bases and the J gene lost 5 bases, with 5 bases spanning the gap. The CDR3 loop is CASSSLTGELFF. The DNA for the CDR3 is TGTGCCAGTAGTAGTCTTACCGGGGAGCTGTTTTTT.

The genes are TRBV19 and TRBJ1-2; TRBD1 is a possible D gene (5 bases). The V end was cut by 3 bases, the J end by 4 bases, with 12 bases between. This CDR3 has 14 residues. Germline V CDR1 and CDR2: LNHDA, SQIVND (reference sequence). Here the CDR3 DNA reads TGTGCCAGTAGTATCGGACATCCTCTCTATGGCTACACCTTC. This encodes CASSIGHPLYGYTF.

This clone has only a few counts. This chain joins TRBV2 and TRBJ1-4, with TRBD1 matching 8 bases. Germline V gene sequence: CDR1 SNHLY, CDR2 FYNNEI. The CDR3 is made up of 14 amino acids. Germline trimming cut 5 bases from V and 8 bases from J; bases unmatched to any gene: 7. In DNA form, the CDR3 reads TGTGCCAGCAGTATCGGACAGGGTTGGGAAAAACTGTTTTTT. Protein sequence: CASSIGQGWEKLFF.

The chain has TRBV9 and TRBJ1-4, with D perhaps matching TRBD1 (6 bases). The CDR3 is made up of 11 amino acids. Between the trimmed V and J ends, which lost 4 bases and 8 bases, there was a span of 6 bases. Germline CDR1 reads SGDLS; CDR2 reads YYNGEE. The CDR3 loop reads CASSRGEKLFF. The CDR3 DNA is TGTGCCAGCAGCAGGGGGGAAAAACTGTTTTTT.

V usage is TRBV5-5 and J usage is TRBJ2-3; D unclear. Germline lookup yields CDR1 SGHKS and CDR2 YYEKEE (reference sequence). The germline V and J ends were trimmed by 3 bases and 0 bases, with 14 bases remaining between them. This CDR3 is 16 amino acids long. The CDR3 sequence is CASSSRIFTSTDTQYF. The CDR3 DNA is TGTGCCAGCAGCTCTCGAATTTTCACTAGCACAGATACGCAGTATTTT.

The chain couples TRBV9 to TRBJ1-1; D is perhaps TRBD1 (5 bases). This CDR3 is built from 14 residues. Germline CDR1 and CDR2: SGDLS and YYNGEE. The germline V and J ends were trimmed by 4 bases and 8 bases, with 18 bases remaining between them. The chain's CDR3 is CASSPGGVFAEAFF. The CDR3 DNA is TGTGCCAGCAGCCCTGGGGGGGTTTTTGCCGAAGCTTTCTTT.

The rearrangement uses TRBV29-1 and TRBJ1-2; TRBD1 is a possible D gene (6 bases). The germline gives CDR1 SQVTM, CDR2 ANQGSEA. V shed 4 bases and J shed 4 bases, with 13 bases lying between them. The CDR3 sequence is 13 residues long. The CDR3 loop reads CSVGGGMGYGYTF. CDR3 DNA sequence: TGCAGCGTTGGTGGGGGCATGGGCTATGGCTACACCTTC.

The J gene is TRBJ2-3, the V gene TRBV6-2 or TRBV6-3, with 11 nucleotides matching TRBD1. The V and J ends lost 2 bases and 1 base, in that order; junction bases with no gene match: 11. The germline V gene has CDR1 MNHEY and CDR2 SVGEGT. The CDR3 is 19 residues long. The chain's CDR3 is CASSYHPGQGAMGTDTQYF. The CDR3 DNA reads TGTGCCAGCAGTTACCACCCCGGACAGGGGGCAATGGGCACAGATACGCAGTATTTT.

The V call is TRBV9, the J call TRBJ2-7; D is unresolved. V gave up 3 bases and J gave up 2 bases, with 6 bases separating them. Germline CDR1 is SGDLS and CDR2 is YYNGEE. The CDR3 has 12 amino acids. The CDR3 here is CASSGEAYEQYF. The DNA of the CDR3 is TGTGCCAGCAGCGGAGAGGCCTACGAGCAGTACTTC.